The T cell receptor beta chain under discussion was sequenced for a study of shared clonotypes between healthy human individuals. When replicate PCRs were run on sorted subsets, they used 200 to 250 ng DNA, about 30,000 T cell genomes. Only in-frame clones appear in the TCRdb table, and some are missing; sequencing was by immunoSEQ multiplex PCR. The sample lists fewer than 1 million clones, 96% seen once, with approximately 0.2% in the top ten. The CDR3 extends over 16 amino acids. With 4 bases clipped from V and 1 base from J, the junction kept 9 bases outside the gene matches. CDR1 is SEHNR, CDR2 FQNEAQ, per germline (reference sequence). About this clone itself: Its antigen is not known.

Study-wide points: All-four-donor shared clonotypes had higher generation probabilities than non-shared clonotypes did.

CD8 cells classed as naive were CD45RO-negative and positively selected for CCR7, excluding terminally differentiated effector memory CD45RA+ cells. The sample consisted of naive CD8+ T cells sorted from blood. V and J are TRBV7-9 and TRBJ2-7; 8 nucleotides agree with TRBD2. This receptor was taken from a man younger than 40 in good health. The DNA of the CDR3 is TGTGCCAGCAGCTCCCAAGCGGGAGAACGGTCCTACGAGCAGTACTTC. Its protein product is CASSSQAGERSYEQYF. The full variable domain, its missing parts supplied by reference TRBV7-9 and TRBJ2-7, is DTGVSQNPRHKITKRGQNVTFRCDPISEHNRLYWYRQTLGQGPEFLTYFQNEAQLEKSRLLSDRFSAERPKGSFSTLEIQRTEQGDSAMYLCASSSQAGERSYEQYFGPGTRLTVT.